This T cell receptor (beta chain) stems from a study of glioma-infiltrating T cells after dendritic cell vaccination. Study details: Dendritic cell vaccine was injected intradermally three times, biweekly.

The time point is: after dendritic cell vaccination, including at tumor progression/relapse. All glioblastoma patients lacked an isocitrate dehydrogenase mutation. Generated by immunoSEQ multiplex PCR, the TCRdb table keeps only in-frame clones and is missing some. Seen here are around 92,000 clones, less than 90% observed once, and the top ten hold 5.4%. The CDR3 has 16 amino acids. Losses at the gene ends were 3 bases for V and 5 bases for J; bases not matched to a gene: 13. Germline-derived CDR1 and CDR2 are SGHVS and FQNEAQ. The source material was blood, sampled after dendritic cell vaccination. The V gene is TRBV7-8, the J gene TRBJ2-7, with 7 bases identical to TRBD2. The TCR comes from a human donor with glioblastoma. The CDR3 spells CASSFGHRGRVNEQYF. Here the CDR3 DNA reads TGTGCCAGCAGCTTTGGCCACCGAGGGAGGGTCAACGAGCAGTACTTC.